Presented here are 17 T cell receptor beta chains from one specimen sequenced in a study of early T cells in non-severe SARS-CoV-2 infection. TCRdb processed the 5' RACE reads anew with MiXCR; each CDR3 protein has one entry. The data show under 85,000 distinct CDR3 sequences, roughly 11% seen once. Specimen: whole blood, collected at baseline. The receptor set was obtained from an adult who was a healthcare worker with PCR-confirmed SARS-CoV-2 infection or an uninfected control (not recorded which).

The rearrangement joins TRBV5-1 to TRBJ2-1; 9 bases fit TRBD2. V shed 5 bases and J 9 bases; nucleotides not matched to a gene: 12. Germline loops: CDR1 SGHRS, CDR2 YFSETQ. The CDR3 covers 15 residues. The CDR3 region is CASSPSPSGISEQFF. CDR3 sequence (DNA): TGCGCCAGCAGTCCTAGCCCTAGCGGGATTAGTGAGCAGTTCTTC.

This clonotype was counted only a few times. The chain links TRBV24-1 to TRBJ2-5; a possible D gene is TRBD2 (6 bases). This CDR3 contains 15 residues. From germline, CDR1 is KGHDR and CDR2 SFDVKD. Trimming cost V 2 bases and J 4 bases, with 13 bases left between them. This CDR3 is CATSDSRRGGETQYF. In DNA, the CDR3 is TGTGCCACCAGTGATTCGCGGAGGGGAGGAGAGACCCAGTACTTC.

The V and J genes are TRBV12-3 or TRBV12-4 and TRBJ2-5, with 10 bases that match TRBD2. The V gene end was trimmed by 0 bases and the J gene end by 5 bases; junction bases not matched to a gene: 6. The CDR3 spans 16 residues. The CDR3 is CASSLAALAGVETQYF. CDR3 sequence (DNA): TGTGCCAGCAGTTTAGCGGCCCTAGCGGGAGTGGAGACCCAGTACTTC.

The rearrangement uses TRBV2 and TRBJ2-2; 7 bases fit TRBD2. With V trimmed by 7 bases and J by 5 bases, 10 bases remained unmatched. This CDR3 has 15 residues. Per germline, CDR1 SNHLY and CDR2 FYNNEI. CDR3 residues: CASKGGSGGTGELFF. CDR3 nucleotides: TGTGCCAGCAAGGGCGGGAGCGGTGGAACCGGGGAGCTGTTTTTT.

This clonotype occurred once. This chain uses TRBV7-2 with TRBJ1-1; possible D gene TRBD1, 6 bases. Trimming took 3 bases from V and 0 from J, leaving 14 bases between them. This CDR3 has 16 residues. Germline CDR1 reads SGHTA; CDR2 reads FQGNSA. This CDR3 reads CASSFAGARMNTEAFF. The CDR3 DNA follows: TGTGCCAGCAGCTTTGCAGGGGCACGGATGAACACTGAAGCTTTCTTT.

By share, this clonotype counts as medium-sized. J is TRBJ1-4 and V is TRBV3-1; TRBD1 is a possible D gene (5 bases). Trimming removed 6 bases at V and 0 bases at J, with 17 bases between. The germline CDR1 and CDR2 sequences are LGHDT and YNNKEL (reference sequence). This CDR3 region has 17 residues. This CDR3 reads CASRGTSPSATNEKLFF. The CDR3 DNA is TGTGCCAGCAGGGGGACCAGCCCAAGTGCAACTAATGAAAAACTGTTTTTT.

This chain joins TRBV29-1 and TRBJ2-3; 7 nucleotides match TRBD1. V gave up 3 bases and J gave up 7 bases; unmatched junction bases: 7. The CDR3 extends over 13 amino acids. CDR1 is SQVTM and CDR2 is ANQGSEA in the germline V gene. CDR3 nucleotide sequence: TGCAGCGTTGAGGGGGCAGGGGGTTATACGCAGTATTTT. This encodes CSVEGAGGYTQYF.

J is TRBJ2-7 and V is TRBV18; no clear D gene. V lost 2 bases to trimming and J lost 7 bases, with 6 bases between them. CDR1 and CDR2 (germline): KGHSH, LQKENI. CDR3 length equals 11 residues. The CDR3 sequence is CASSPGLEQYF. As DNA, the CDR3 is TGTGCCAGCTCACCAGGGCTGGAGCAGTACTTC.

This clonotype was observed a few times. V is TRBV5-5 and J is TRBJ2-5, with D unclear. The CDR3 sequence is 13 residues long. V lost 2 bases to trimming and J lost 5 bases, with 10 bases between them. Looked up from germline, CDR1 is SGHKS and CDR2 is YYEKEE (reference sequence). CDR3 nucleotide sequence: TGTGCCAGCAGCTTTAAAGGGCCCGAGACCCAGTACTTC. Translating gives CASSFKGPETQYF. Full variable domain (rest looked up from reference TRBV5-5 and TRBJ2-5): DAGVTQSPTHLIKTRGQQVTLRCSPISGHKSVSWYQQVLGQGPQFIFQYYEKEERGRGNFPDRFSARQFPNYSSELNVNALLLGDSALYLCASSFKGPETQYFGPGTRLLVL.

This clonotype has just a few counts. The CDR3 nucleotides are TGCGCCAGCAGTATGGGGGCCACCTACGAGCAGTACTTC. Its translation: CASSMGATYEQYF. The chain carries TRBV5-1 and TRBJ2-7; tentatively, D is TRBD1 (6 bases). Trimming pared 5 bases from V and 2 bases from J, leaving 11 bases between. The germline V gene encodes CDR1 SGHRS and CDR2 YFSETQ. This CDR3 contains 13 residues.

This clonotype has a count of ten or more. The chain joins TRBV29-1 to TRBJ2-7, with 7 bases fitting TRBD1. Germline V CDR1 and CDR2: SQVTM, ANQGSEA. Unmatched junction bases numbered 1, after V lost 6 bases and J lost 2 bases. The CDR3 consists of 11 residues. The CDR3 loop is CSVGTAYEQYF. Here the CDR3 DNA reads TGCAGCGTGGGGACAGCCTACGAGCAGTACTTC.

The rearrangement uses TRBV29-1 and TRBJ2-3; D gene ambiguous. CDR3 length equals 12 residues. Between the trimmed V and J ends, which lost 8 bases and 2 bases, there was a span of 11 bases. Per germline, CDR1 SQVTM and CDR2 ANQGSEA. CDR3 loop: CSSSSITDTQYF. The DNA for the CDR3 is TGCAGCTCGAGCTCCATCACAGATACGCAGTATTTT.

This clonotype was counted many times. The gene calls are TRBV29-1 and TRBJ2-5; TRBD2 aligns across 10 bases. CDR3 length equals 14 residues. Germline V gene lookup returns CDR1 SQVTM and CDR2 ANQGSEA. V dropped 7 bases and J dropped 0; count of bases not matched to a gene: 5. Here the CDR3 reads CSAPTSGHQETQYF. CDR3 DNA sequence: TGCAGCGCTCCGACTAGCGGGCACCAAGAGACCCAGTACTTC.

This clonotype was recorded a few times. This chain joins TRBV24-1 and TRBJ2-3, with 11 nucleotides matching TRBD2. Germline values: CDR1 KGHDR, CDR2 SFDVKD. This CDR3 comprises 13 residues. The trim removed 7 bases at V and 5 bases at J, leaving 1 base unmatched. The CDR3 nucleotides read TGTGCCACCAGACTAGCGGGAGAAGATACGCAGTATTTT. It translates to CATRLAGEDTQYF.

The chain recombines TRBV5-1 with TRBJ2-3; D may be TRBD2 (5 bases). The CDR3 totals 14 residues. V was clipped by 0 bases and J by 3 bases, with 8 bases between them. Germline assignment: CDR1 SGHRS and CDR2 YFSETQ. Here the CDR3 DNA reads TGCGCCAGCAGCTTGGACCCGGGGACAGATACGCAGTATTTT. It is translated as CASSLDPGTDTQYF.

J is TRBJ2-3 and V is TRBV5-1; D might be TRBD1 (6 bases). The germline gives CDR1 SGHRS, CDR2 YFSETQ. V lost 4 bases to trimming and J lost 3 bases, with 12 bases between them. This CDR3 spans 14 amino acids. The CDR3 sequence: CASSTDSITDTQYF. The CDR3 DNA follows: TGCGCCAGCAGCACGGACAGTATTACAGATACGCAGTATTTT.

This clonotype was picked up many times. This chain links TRBV7-9 with TRBJ2-2, with D possibly matching TRBD1 (6 bases). V dropped 9 bases and J dropped 2 bases, with 10 bases sitting between them. The CDR3 has 13 amino acids. Germline lookup yields CDR1 SEHNR and CDR2 FQNEAQ (reference sequence). In DNA form, the CDR3 reads TGTGCCAGTCCGGACAGCAACACCGGGGAGCTGTTTTTT. Its protein is CASPDSNTGELFF. The entire variable domain, with the rest obtained from reference TRBV7-9 and TRBJ2-2, is as follows: DTGVSQNPRHKITKRGQNVTFRCDPISEHNRLYWYRQTLGQGPEFLTYFQNEAQLEKSRLLSDRFSAERPKGSFSTLEIQRTEQGDSAMYLCASPDSNTGELFFGEGSRLTVL.